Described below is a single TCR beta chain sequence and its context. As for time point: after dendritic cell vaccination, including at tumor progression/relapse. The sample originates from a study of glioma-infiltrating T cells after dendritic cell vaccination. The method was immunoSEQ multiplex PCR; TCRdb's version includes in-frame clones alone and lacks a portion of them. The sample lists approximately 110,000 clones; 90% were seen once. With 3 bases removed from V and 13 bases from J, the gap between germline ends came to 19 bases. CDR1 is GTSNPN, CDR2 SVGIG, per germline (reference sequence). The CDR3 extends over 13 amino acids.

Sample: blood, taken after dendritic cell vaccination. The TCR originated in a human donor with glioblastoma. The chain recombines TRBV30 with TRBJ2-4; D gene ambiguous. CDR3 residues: CAWSPMSVHTQYF. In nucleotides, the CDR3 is TGTGCCTGGAGCCCCATGTCAGTTCATACGCAGTACTTC.